One and the same sample provided the 8 T cell receptor beta chains below, sequenced in a study of blood T cells in healthy people across ages. For the second PCR, which ran for about 6 to 11 cycles, a sample-barcoded 5' primer and a J-beta primer mix were used. From the 5' RACE reads, TCRdb called clonotypes with MiXCR, one entry per CDR3 protein. The repertoire includes about 1.5 million distinct CDR3 sequences, approximately 39% of them detected once, and about 4% sits in the top ten. The source material was blood. The receptors stem from a woman aged 18-35 years in good health.

The J gene is TRBJ2-1, the V gene TRBV7-2; TRBD2 matches 14 bases. In germline, CDR1 is SGHTA, CDR2 FQGNSA. The junction had 6 bases not matched to a gene; V was cut back by 0 bases and J by 11 bases. This CDR3 comprises 16 residues. The CDR3 sequence: CASSLAGTSGGGQQFF. CDR3 in DNA: TGTGCCAGCAGCTTAGCGGGGACTAGCGGGGGAGGACAGCAGTTCTTC.

This clonotype was counted between two and nine times. J is TRBJ2-1 and V is TRBV12-3 or TRBV12-4; TRBD1 matches 9 bases. CDR3 length equals 15 residues. V shed 5 bases, J shed 2 bases, and the junction held 4 bases outside the gene matches. CDR3 nucleotide sequence: TGTGCCAGCAGTACCCGGGACAGGGCCTACAATGAGCAGTTCTTC. Its protein is CASSTRDRAYNEQFF.

This clonotype was counted between two and nine times. This chain connects TRBV24-1 to TRBJ2-1; the match to TRBD1 covers 9 bases. V dropped 3 bases and J dropped 6; count of bases not matched to a gene: 8. The CDR3 loop spans 16 amino acids. Germline CDR1 reads KGHDR; CDR2 reads SFDVKD. The CDR3 loop reads CATSDPGTGSGNEQFF. In nucleotides, the CDR3 is TGTGCCACCAGTGATCCCGGGACAGGGTCTGGCAATGAGCAGTTCTTC.

Only a few counts were recorded for this clonotype. CDR3 sequence (DNA): TGCGCCAGCAGCCAAGATTGGGATCAGCCCCAGCATTTT. Translated: CASSQDWDQPQHF. V is TRBV4-3 and J is TRBJ1-5; D is uncertain. Germline V gene data show CDR1 as LGHNA and CDR2 as YSLEER. The CDR3 runs 13 residues. V dropped 0 bases and J dropped 5 bases, with 5 bases sitting between them.

V is TRBV28 and J is TRBJ2-3; D gene unclear. The CDR3 runs to 17 residues. V shed 5 bases and J shed 6 bases, with 24 bases lying between them. From germline, CDR1 is MDHEN and CDR2 SYDVKM. The CDR3 loop is CASSGAFRIKDEDTQYF. DNA for the CDR3: TGTGCCAGCAGTGGAGCATTCCGAATCAAGGACGAGGATACGCAGTATTTT.

V and J are TRBV6-5 and TRBJ2-3; TRBD1 matches at 7 bases. V dropped 6 bases and J dropped 5; count of bases not matched to a gene: 8. The CDR3 runs 14 residues. The V gene's germline CDR1 is MNHEY and CDR2 SVGAGI. The CDR3 nucleotides are TGTGCCAGCAGGGAAAGGGGGCAGATAGATACGCAGTATTTT. Translated, it gives CASRERGQIDTQYF.

To note about this clonotype: One end of the junction does not line up with germline, which may come from a read error. This rearrangement joins TRBV7-3 to TRBJ2-1; 9 bases agree with TRBD2. The germline CDR1 and CDR2 sequences are SGHTA and FQGTGA. This CDR3 has 15 residues. CDR3 residues: CAGSPGTSLSDEQFF. CDR3 coding DNA: TGTGCCGGCAGCCCGGGGACTAGCCTTAGTGATGAGCAGTTCTTC.

This clonotype came up once. The gene calls are TRBV5-1 and TRBJ2-6, with 8 bases lining up with TRBD1. CDR1 and CDR2 (germline): SGHRS, YFSETQ. V shed 0 bases and J 0 bases; nucleotides not matched to a gene: 5. This CDR3 region has 18 residues. This CDR3 is CASSLGQGTPSGANVLTF. CDR3 bases: TGCGCCAGCAGCTTGGGACAGGGGACACCCTCTGGGGCCAACGTCCTGACTTTC. The variable domain in full, with the rest retrieved from reference TRBV5-1 and TRBJ2-6, is KAGVTQTPRYLIKTRGQQVTLSCSPISGHRSVSWYQQTPGQGLQFLFEYFSETQRNKGNFPGRFSGRQFSNSRSEMNVSTLELGDSALYLCASSLGQGTPSGANVLTFGAGSRLTVL.